Shown below are 29 T cell receptor beta chains from a single sample sequenced in a study of blood T cell repertoires in COVID-19. Sequencing was performed with immunoSEQ multiplex PCR; in TCRdb, only in-frame clones are kept and a portion is missing. The sample shows 200,000 or so clones, roughly four fifths of them seen only once. Sequenced material: PBMCs or T cells enriched from blood (not recorded which). These receptors originate from a man aged 35 to 55 who had recovered from COVID-19.

The chain uses TRBV7-9 and TRBJ2-7, with D possibly TRBD2 on 5 matching bases. This CDR3 region has 14 residues. Trimming cost V 7 bases and J 3 bases, with 16 bases left between them. Germline assignment: CDR1 SEHNR and CDR2 FQNEAQ (reference sequence). The CDR3: CASTPLGRDYEQYF. DNA for the CDR3: TGTGCCAGCACCCCCCTTGGACGGGACTACGAGCAGTACTTC.

The J gene is TRBJ1-1, the V gene TRBV28; unclear D gene. The CDR3 runs 14 residues. V was clipped by 6 bases and J by 6 bases, with 17 bases between them. The germline gives CDR1 MDHEN, CDR2 SYDVKM. This CDR3 is CASSLPGWVPEAFF. The CDR3 DNA reads as TGTGCCAGCAGCCTACCCGGGTGGGTCCCTGAAGCTTTCTTT. The full variable domain, completed using reference TRBV28 and TRBJ1-1, is DVKVTQSSRYLVKRTGEKVFLECVQDMDHENMFWYRQDPGLGLRLIYFSYDVKMKEKGDIPEGYSVSREKKERFSLILESASTNQTSMYLCASSLPGWVPEAFFGQGTRLTVV.

The V call is TRBV9, the J call TRBJ1-4, with TRBD1 identical over 9 bases. This CDR3 contains 16 residues. Germline V lookup: CDR1 SGDLS, CDR2 YYNGEE. After removal of 0 bases from V and 7 bases from J, the junction contained 7 bases not matched to a gene. Written as DNA, the CDR3 is TGTGCCAGCAGCGTAGGACCGGGACAGGGTGGTGAAAAACTGTTTTTT. Residues: CASSVGPGQGGEKLFF.

This clone has a handful of counts. The gene calls are TRBV15 and TRBJ1-5; tentative D call: TRBD1 (5 bases). V shed 5 bases and J shed 9 bases, with 8 bases lying between them. The germline gives CDR1 LNHNV, CDR2 YYDKDF (reference sequence). CDR3 size: 11 residues. The CDR3 reads CATSDGGPQHF. The DNA of the CDR3 is TGTGCCACCAGCGACGGGGGGCCCCAGCATTTT. The complete variable domain, with remaining parts taken from reference TRBV15 and TRBJ1-5, reads DAMVIQNPRYQVTQFGKPVTLSCSQTLNHNVMYWYQQKSSQAPKLLFHYYDKDFNNEADTPDNFQSRRPNTSFCFLDIRSPGLGDTAMYLCATSDGGPQHFGDGTRLSIL.

The chain joins TRBV5-1 to TRBJ1-1; D is perhaps TRBD1 (5 bases). Germline V CDR1 and CDR2: SGHRS, YFSETQ. The CDR3 sequence is 20 residues long. V was shortened by 5 bases and J by 1 base, with 30 bases between the two germline ends. CDR3 loop: CASSIQPATAPGRGNTEAFF. CDR3 in DNA: TGCGCCAGCAGTATACAACCTGCTACGGCGCCAGGGCGTGGGAACACTGAAGCTTTCTTT.

V is TRBV28 and J is TRBJ1-1; a weak D match, TRBD1 (5 bases). Deletions cut 2 bases from V and 1 base from J, with 11 bases between. This CDR3 region has 15 residues. CDR1 is MDHEN, CDR2 SYDVKM, per germline. CDR3 coding DNA: TGTGCCAGCAGTTTACCTGACAGAAGGAACACTGAAGCTTTCTTT. It specifies CASSLPDRRNTEAFF.

This chain joins TRBV5-1 and TRBJ2-7, with a weak D call TRBD1 (5 bases). Germline-derived CDR1 and CDR2 are SGHRS and YFSETQ. The CDR3 has 14 amino acids. V lost 1 base to trimming and J lost 4 bases, with 12 bases between them. The CDR3 reads CASSLTGGVYEQYF. DNA for the CDR3: TGCGCCAGCAGCTTGACAGGCGGAGTGTACGAGCAGTACTTC.

This sequence joins TRBV18 and TRBJ1-6; 7 bases match TRBD1. The CDR3 is made up of 14 amino acids. V was pared by 3 bases and J by 7 bases, with 3 bases of the junction left unmatched. From germline, CDR1 is KGHSH and CDR2 LQKENI. The CDR3 region is CASSPGQSNSPLHF. CDR3 in DNA: TGTGCCAGCTCACCGGGACAGTCGAATTCACCCCTCCACTTT.

The chain is built from TRBV12-2 and TRBJ1-5. TRBV12-2 is a pseudogene locus. The CDR3 extends over 18 amino acids. The CDR3 DNA reads TGTGCAAGTCGCTTAGCAGGGAGCAGGGAGGTTGGCAATCAGCCCCAGCATTTT. This gives the protein CASRLAGSREVGNQPQHF.

CDR3 coding DNA: TGTGCCAGCAGCTTGGGCGGGGTAGGAGAGACCCAGTACTTC. Protein product: CASSLGGVGETQYF. This chain uses TRBV5-4 with TRBJ2-5, with D perhaps matching TRBD2 (6 bases). In germline, CDR1 is SGHNT, CDR2 YYREEE (reference sequence). The CDR3 totals 14 residues. V lost 0 bases and J 4 bases, leaving 10 bases between the germline ends.

The chain couples TRBV7-2 to TRBJ1-4, with D maybe TRBD1 (5 bases). With 1 base removed from V and 7 bases from J, the gap between germline ends came to 13 bases. CDR3 length: 15 amino acids. Germline CDR1 SGHTA, CDR2 FQGNSA. CDR3 in amino acids: CASSLVVGRGEKLFF. The CDR3 DNA reads TGTGCCAGCAGCTTAGTCGTGGGGCGAGGTGAAAAACTGTTTTTT.

The rearrangement uses TRBV7-9 and TRBJ2-1, with 10 bases matching TRBD1. The germline CDR1 and CDR2 sequences are SEHNR and FQNEAQ (reference sequence). V lost 3 bases, J lost 5 bases, and 4 bases stayed unmatched. There are 15 residues in the CDR3. This chain's CDR3 is CASSLGQGIHNEQFF. The CDR3 bases are TGTGCCAGCAGCTTGGGACAGGGGATCCACAATGAGCAGTTCTTC. Based on the CDR3 plus reference TRBV7-9 and TRBJ2-1, the full variable domain is DTGVSQNPRHKITKRGQNVTFRCDPISEHNRLYWYRQTLGQGPEFLTYFQNEAQLEKSRLLSDRFSAERPKGSFSTLEIQRTEQGDSAMYLCASSLGQGIHNEQFFGPGTRLTVL.

The rearrangement links TRBV7-9 to TRBJ2-1; a weak D match, TRBD2 (6 bases). V was cut by 2 bases and J by 8 bases, with 28 bases left in between. Germline V lookup: CDR1 SEHNR, CDR2 FQNEAQ (reference sequence). This CDR3 spans 19 amino acids. The CDR3, as DNA: TGTGCCAGCAGCTTAAAACGCCATGGGGGGAATTGGGAAGCAGATGAGCAGTTCTTC. Translating gives CASSLKRHGGNWEADEQFF.

The genes are TRBV11-2 and TRBJ1-2; unclear D gene. V lost 1 base and J 2 bases, leaving 14 bases between the germline ends. Germline loops: CDR1 SGHAT, CDR2 FQNNGV. The CDR3 has 16 amino acids. CDR3 region: CASSLVRPLTNYGYTF. For the CDR3, the DNA is TGTGCCAGCAGCTTAGTTCGTCCACTCACGAACTATGGCTACACCTTC.

V and J are TRBV11-3 and TRBJ2-1, with D possibly matching TRBD2 (6 bases). This CDR3 has 14 residues. V lost 4 bases, J lost 4 bases, and 11 bases lay in between. Germline CDR1 reads SGHNT; CDR2 reads YENEEA. In DNA form, the CDR3 reads TGTGCCAGCAGCTCGGGGGACTCTTACAATGAGCAGTTCTTC. This encodes CASSSGDSYNEQFF.

This chain connects TRBV3-1 (or the pseudogene TRBV3-2) to TRBJ2-5, with 8 bases aligning to TRBD2. The CDR3 has 16 amino acids. The junction had 13 bases not matched to a gene; V was cut back by 3 bases and J by 7 bases. Germline assignment: CDR1 LGHDT and CDR2 YNNKEL (reference sequence). CDR3 amino acids: CASSHALGLASGTQYF. The CDR3, as DNA: TGTGCCAGCAGCCACGCCCTCGGACTAGCTTCGGGGACCCAGTACTTC.

The chain has TRBV18 and TRBJ1-2; D might be TRBD1 (5 bases). Looked up from germline, CDR1 is KGHSH and CDR2 is LQKENI. V dropped 6 bases and J dropped 7 bases, with 18 bases sitting between them. The CDR3 covers 14 residues. CDR3 sequence (DNA): TGTGCCAGCTCCAATCCGGGGGGAAATGGTGGCTACACCTTC. It codes for CASSNPGGNGGYTF.

The chain recombines TRBV20-1 with TRBJ2-1; D call uncertain. There are 11 residues in the CDR3. V dropped 3 bases and J dropped 8 bases, with 8 bases sitting between them. Germline lookup yields CDR1 DFQATT and CDR2 SNEGSKA (reference sequence). CDR3 amino acids: CSASSFHEQFF. The DNA for the CDR3 is TGCAGTGCTAGTTCTTTCCATGAGCAGTTCTTC.

This clone was seen only once. The V call is TRBV4-1, the J call TRBJ2-1; TRBD2 matches 11 bases. Per germline, CDR1 MGHRA and CDR2 YSYEKL. The V segment lost 1 base and the J segment 14 bases; nucleotides outside the gene matches: 7. The CDR3 length is 14 residues. In DNA form, the CDR3 reads TGCGCCAGCAGCCAAGCCCCGGGACTAGCGGAAAAGTTCTTC. Encoded protein: CASSQAPGLAEKFF.

V usage is TRBV4-2 and J usage is TRBJ2-1, with D perhaps matching TRBD1 (6 bases). From germline, CDR1 is LGHNA and CDR2 YNFKEQ. CDR3 size: 16 residues. Trimming stripped 0 bases from V and 4 bases from J, with 13 bases between. Written as DNA, the CDR3 is TGTGCCAGCAGCCAAGAAGTTAGGGGGAGATACAATGAGCAGTTCTTC. It translates to CASSQEVRGRYNEQFF.

V is TRBV19 and J is TRBJ2-1; the match to TRBD2 covers 9 bases. Germline V gene data show CDR1 as LNHDA and CDR2 as SQIVND (reference sequence). This CDR3 comprises 14 residues. V shed 3 bases, J shed 6 bases, and the junction held 3 bases outside the gene matches. In nucleotides, the CDR3 is TGTGCCAGTAGTATGGGACTAGCAAGCAATGAGCAGTTCTTC. Its protein product is CASSMGLASNEQFF.

The rearrangement uses TRBV20-1 and TRBJ2-3; 11 positions match TRBD2. The J segment lost 2 bases and the V segment lost 3 bases, leaving 7 bases of the junction unmatched. The CDR3 consists of 16 residues. Germline CDR1 and CDR2: DFQATT and SNEGSKA (reference sequence). The CDR3 DNA is TGCAGTGCTAGTGGGGCTAGCGGGGGGACCACAGATACGCAGTATTTT. This encodes CSASGASGGTTDTQYF.

The rearrangement uses TRBV11-2 and TRBJ1-1; TRBD1 is a possible D gene (6 bases). The CDR3 totals 15 residues. In germline, CDR1 is SGHAT, CDR2 FQNNGV. The germline V and J ends were trimmed by 3 bases and 0 bases, with 11 bases remaining between them. CDR3 in amino acids: CASSLLGQMNTEAFF. The DNA of the CDR3 is TGTGCCAGCAGCTTGTTAGGACAGATGAACACTGAAGCTTTCTTT.

On this clone: One end of the junction does not line up with germline, which may come from a read error. V is TRBV6-5 and J is TRBJ1-4; 7 bases agree with TRBD1. The CDR3 covers 14 residues. Germline CDR1 is MNHEY and CDR2 is SVGAGI. CDR3 sequence: CASSMASTGVALTF. CDR3 nucleotides: TGTGCCAGCAGTATGGCTTCAACAGGGGTCGCCCTCACTTTT.

V usage is TRBV13 and J usage is TRBJ1-2; 12 bases line up with TRBD1. Losses at the gene ends were 3 bases for V and 4 bases for J; bases not matched to a gene: 6. Germline CDR1 reads PRHDT; CDR2 reads FYEKMQ (reference sequence). The CDR3 contains 16 residues. This CDR3 reads CASSLGQGARGYGYTF. The CDR3 DNA reads TGTGCCAGCAGCTTGGGACAGGGGGCGCGAGGCTATGGCTACACCTTC.

The chain recombines TRBV3-1 (or the pseudogene TRBV3-2) with TRBJ2-1; 8 positions agree with TRBD2. The V segment lost 3 bases and the J segment 0 bases; nucleotides outside the gene matches: 4. Germline lookup yields CDR1 LGHDT and CDR2 YNNKEL (reference sequence). The CDR3 covers 16 residues. The CDR3 DNA follows: TGTGCCAGCAGCCACGGCGGGGGGATCTCCTACAATGAGCAGTTCTTC. It encodes CASSHGGGISYNEQFF.

The gene calls are TRBV6-5 and TRBJ1-6, with D possibly matching TRBD1 (5 bases). The V end was cut by 4 bases, the J end by 5 bases, with 12 bases between. CDR3 length equals 15 residues. The germline V gene encodes CDR1 MNHEY and CDR2 SVGAGI. The CDR3 DNA reads as TGTGCCAGCAGTTTGGTGTCAGGGCATAATTCACCCCTCCACTTT. This sequence encodes CASSLVSGHNSPLHF.

This chain links TRBV5-1 with TRBJ2-1, with 7 positions matching TRBD2. The CDR3 has 15 amino acids. With V trimmed by 2 bases and J by 1 base, 3 bases remained unmatched. CDR1 and CDR2 (germline): SGHRS, YFSETQ. The CDR3 protein is CASSLAGISYNEQFF. CDR3 DNA sequence: TGCGCCAGCAGCTTAGCGGGGATTTCCTACAATGAGCAGTTCTTC.

The J gene is TRBJ1-4, the V gene TRBV21-1; TRBD1, the table's D call, lacks a check against the DNA. TRBV21-1 is classified as a pseudogene. CDR3 length equals 15 residues. CDR3 protein: CASSNVGQANEKLFF. As DNA, the CDR3 is TGTGCCAGCAGCAATGTGGGACAGGCTAATGAAAAACTGTTTTTT.